The next 14 T cell receptor beta chains were all read from a single sample in a study of T cells in women clearing cervical HPV infection. TCRdb keeps only in-frame clones here, not all; method: immunoSEQ multiplex PCR. This sample's table has about 45,000 clones. Sequences were obtained from blood buffy coat. The receptors shown here come from a woman aged 18-70 years with a cervical HPV16 infection that either progressed to CIN3+ or cleared (not recorded which).

Details on this clone: Read coverage stops 3 residues before the CDR3 terminus; the germline J gene supplies the remainder. The chain uses TRBV20-1 and TRBJ2-2; D is possibly TRBD1 (6 bases). The CDR3 covers 15 residues. V dropped 3 bases and J dropped 1 base, with 12 bases sitting between them. Germline V gene sequence: CDR1 DFQATT, CDR2 SNEGSKA (reference sequence). Here the CDR3 reads CSARQPTGNTGELFF. The covered CDR3 bases are TGCAGTGCTAGGCAACCGACAGGGAACACCGGGGAG.

On this clone: The read halts 3 residues ahead of the CDR3 end, with the missing end drawn from the germline J gene. J is TRBJ2-5 and V is TRBV29-1; TRBD2 matches at 7 bases. Germline CDR1 and CDR2: SQVTM and ANQGSEA. V lost 7 bases and J lost 2; bases outside the gene matches: 4. The CDR3 sequence is 12 residues long. This chain's CDR3 is CSAARGQETQYF. The part of the CDR3 DNA that was read is TGCAGCGCCGCGCGGGGGCAAGAGACC.

For this clone: The missing CDR3 end, 3 residues past where the read stops, is filled in from the germline J gene. The chain couples TRBV10-3 to TRBJ2-7; weak D call: TRBD1 (6 bases). CDR3 length: 12 residues. V lost 10 bases and J lost 3, with 13 bases in between. Germline V gene sequence: CDR1 ENHRY, CDR2 SYGVKD. The sequenced part of the CDR3 DNA is TGTGCCACGACAGGACCTCACTACGAG. Translation: CATTGPHYE. The entire CDR3 sequence reads CATTGPHYEQYF.

As to this clone: The missing CDR3 end, 3 residues past where the read stops, is filled in from the germline J gene. The chain couples TRBV30 to TRBJ1-6; D unclear. CDR1 and CDR2 (germline): GTSNPN, SVGIG (reference sequence). The CDR3 spans 16 residues. V was shortened by 4 bases and J by 6 bases, with 19 bases between the two germline ends. The CDR3 protein is CAWNRGGRPFNSPLHF. The CDR3 DNA, read in part, is TGTGCCTGGAACCGGGGAGGGCGACCTTTTAATTCACCC.

To note about this clone: Coverage ceases 3 residues before the CDR3 finishes, and the germline J gene fills in the end. This chain joins TRBV20-1 and TRBJ2-3; D gene ambiguous. CDR3 length: 12 amino acids. Deletions cut 4 bases from V and 0 bases from J, with 5 bases between. From germline, CDR1 is DFQATT and CDR2 SNEGSKA (reference sequence). CDR3 DNA, as far as it was read: TGCAGTGCTATATCCAGCACAGATACG. Its protein is CSAISSTDT. The full CDR3 sequence reads CSAISSTDTQYF.

As regards this clone: The read is 3 residues too short to cover the CDR3 end, so that end is filled in from the germline J gene. The V gene is TRBV19, the J gene TRBJ1-2, with D perhaps TRBD1 (5 bases). Germline assignment: CDR1 LNHDA and CDR2 SQIVND (reference sequence). This CDR3 comprises 14 residues. Trimming shortened V by 5 bases and J by 3 bases, and 13 bases separated the two germline ends. The CDR3 loop is CASSYKGQDYGYTF. The sequenced part of the CDR3 DNA is TGTGCCAGTAGTTATAAGGGGCAGGACTATGGC.

The part of the CDR3 DNA that was read is TGTGCCAGCAGTGAATCCCGGGGTGAGGGCAATCAGCCC. This encodes CASSESRGEGNQP. The full CDR3 sequence reads CASSESRGEGNQPQHF. The chain combines TRBV6-1 with TRBJ1-5, with D uncertain. The read is 3 residues too short to cover the CDR3 end, so that end is filled in from the germline J gene. The V gene lost 2 bases and the J gene lost 2 bases, with 13 bases spanning the gap. The CDR3 covers 16 residues. From germline, CDR1 is MNHNS and CDR2 SASEGT.

As for this clone: The read stops 3 residues short of the end of the CDR3; the missing end is completed from the germline J gene. The chain is built from TRBV30 and TRBJ2-2; tentative D call: TRBD2 (5 bases). The CDR3 has 14 amino acids. Germline V gene sequence: CDR1 GTSNPN, CDR2 SVGIG (reference sequence). The CDR3 is CAWSRWTENEKLFF. CDR3 DNA (partial): TGTGCCTGGAGTAGATGGACTGAAAATGAAAAG.

Remarks on this clone: The read falls 3 residues short of the CDR3 end, and the missing part is taken from the germline J gene. The chain recombines TRBV18 with TRBJ1-1; 8 positions match TRBD1. After removal of 1 base from V and 7 bases from J, the junction contained 8 bases not matched to a gene. Looked up from germline, CDR1 is KGHSH and CDR2 is LQKENI. CDR3 size: 15 residues. The CDR3 DNA, read in part, is TGTGCCAGCTCACCACGGGGGGGACAGGTTGATGAA. This gives the protein CASSPRGGQVDE. The entire CDR3 is CASSPRGGQVDEAFF. The complete variable domain, with remaining parts taken from reference TRBV18 and TRBJ1-1, reads NAGVMQNPRHLVRRRGQEARLRCSPMKGHSHVYWYRQLPEEGLKFMVYLQKENIIDESGMPKERFSAEFPKEGPSILRIQQVVRGDSAAYFCASSPRGGQVDEAFFGQGTRLTVV.

As to this clone: Coverage ceases 3 residues before the CDR3 finishes, and the germline J gene fills in the end. The chain uses TRBV18 and TRBJ1-5; 11 bases match TRBD1. The CDR3 runs 17 residues. The V gene end was trimmed by 2 bases and the J gene end by 0 bases; junction bases not matched to a gene: 3. Germline CDR1 is KGHSH and CDR2 is LQKENI. The CDR3 bases that were read are TGTGCCAGCTCACCAAGGGGACAGGGGGTTAGCAATCAGCCC. It codes for CASSPRGQGVSNQP. The full CDR3 sequence reads CASSPRGQGVSNQPQHF. Using reference TRBV18 and TRBJ1-5 for the parts outside the CDR3, the full variable domain is NAGVMQNPRHLVRRRGQEARLRCSPMKGHSHVYWYRQLPEEGLKFMVYLQKENIIDESGMPKERFSAEFPKEGPSILRIQQVVRGDSAAYFCASSPRGQGVSNQPQHFGDGTRLSIL.

Notes on this clone: Read sequence stops 3 residues before the CDR3 end, and the germline J gene provides the missing end. The chain links TRBV11-3 to TRBJ2-1; TRBD2 matches 11 bases. Germline assignment: CDR1 SGHNT and CDR2 YENEEA. V was pared by 5 bases and J by 8 bases, with 5 bases of the junction left unmatched. This CDR3 comprises 14 residues. The sequenced CDR3 bases are TGTGCCAGCAGCCCGGTAGCGGGAGGGTATGAG. Translating gives CASSPVAGGYE. In full, the CDR3 is CASSPVAGGYEQFF.

Note on this clone: Read data end 3 residues before the CDR3 end; the end is taken from the germline J gene. V is TRBV5-1 and J is TRBJ2-7; TRBD2 matches at 7 bases. This CDR3 comprises 15 residues. Germline V gene sequence: CDR1 SGHRS, CDR2 YFSETQ. J gave up 2 bases and V 5 bases, and 10 bases lay outside the gene matches. The CDR3 protein is CASSWGLRATYEQYF. The covered CDR3 bases are TGCGCCAGCAGTTGGGGACTAAGGGCCACCTACGAG.

As for this clone: The CDR3 extends 3 residues past the end of the read, so its final part is completed from the germline J gene. Other DNA sequences in the same sample also yield this CDR3. This chain connects TRBV7-2 to TRBJ2-5, with D maybe TRBD2 (6 bases). The CDR3 covers 14 residues. Deletions cut 5 bases from V and 5 bases from J, with 15 bases between. Germline values: CDR1 SGHTA, CDR2 FQGNSA. The CDR3: CASSPRRDWETQYF. The DNA read from the CDR3 is TGTGCCAGCAGCCCTCGGCGGGACTGGGAGACC.

On this clone: The DNA ends 3 residues before the CDR3 does, and the rest of the CDR3 is filled in from the germline J gene. This chain joins TRBV5-4 and TRBJ2-7; 10 bases line up with TRBD1. Germline loops: CDR1 SGHNT, CDR2 YYREEE (reference sequence). The CDR3 length is 14 residues. Unmatched junction bases numbered 2, after V lost 3 bases and J lost 2 bases. The CDR3 DNA, read in part, is TGTGCCAGCAGCTGGGGACAGGGGACCTACGAG. Amino acids: CASSWGQGTYE. The full CDR3 reads CASSWGQGTYEQYF.